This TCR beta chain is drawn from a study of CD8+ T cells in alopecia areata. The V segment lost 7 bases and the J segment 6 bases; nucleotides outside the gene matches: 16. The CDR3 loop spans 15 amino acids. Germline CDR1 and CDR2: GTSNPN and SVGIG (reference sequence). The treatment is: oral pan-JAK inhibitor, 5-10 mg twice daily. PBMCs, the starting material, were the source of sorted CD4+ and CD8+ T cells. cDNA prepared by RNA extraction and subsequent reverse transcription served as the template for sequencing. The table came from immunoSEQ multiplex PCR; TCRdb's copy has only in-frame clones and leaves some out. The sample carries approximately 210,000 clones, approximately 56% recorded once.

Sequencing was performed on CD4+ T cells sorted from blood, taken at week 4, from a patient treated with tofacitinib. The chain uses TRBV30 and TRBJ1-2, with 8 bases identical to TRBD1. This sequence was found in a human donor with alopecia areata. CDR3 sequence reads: CAYHHETGEGDGYTF. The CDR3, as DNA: TGTGCCTACCACCACGAGACAGGGGAAGGAGATGGCTACACCTTC. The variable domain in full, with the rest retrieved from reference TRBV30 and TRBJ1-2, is SQTIHQWPATLVQPVGSPLSLECTVEGTSNPNLYWYRQAAGRGLQLLFYSVGIGQISSEVPQNLSASRPQDRQFILSSKKLLLSDSGFYLCAYHHETGEGDGYTFGSGTRLTVV.